Below, 5 T cell receptor beta chains from the same sample are listed, as sequenced in a study of OX40 agonist ivuxolimab in advanced cancers. Receptors were amplified or captured by the immunoSEQ multiplex PCR assay. TCRdb limited this immuneACCESS table to in-frame rearrangements with V and J called. A share of clones is missing; checked studies link under half to unresolved V genes, and the rest is unexplained. For this sample there are 150,000 to 170,000 clones; approximately 94% appear just once. In total, the top ten clones hold about 0.31% of the sample. The material was CD4+ or CD8+ T cells sorted from blood, obtained in a trial of the OX40 agonist ivuxolimab. These receptors originate from an adult with an advanced solid tumor such as melanoma, head and neck, liver or kidney cancer.

This clone was detected only a few times. The same CDR3 can be traced to other DNA sequences in this sample. The gene calls are TRBV18 and TRBJ1-5; possibly TRBD1 for D (5 bases). Trimming removed 3 bases at V and 4 bases at J, with 7 bases between. The CDR3 runs 13 residues. From germline, CDR1 is KGHSH and CDR2 LQKENI. CDR3 coding DNA: TGTGCCAGCTCACCGGGACGTAATCAGCCCCAGCATTTT. Translated: CASSPGRNQPQHF.

The J gene is TRBJ2-7, the V gene TRBV7-2; 7 bases match TRBD2. The germline CDR1 and CDR2 sequences are SGHTA and FQGNSA. Unmatched junction bases numbered 4, after V lost 5 bases and J lost 6 bases. The CDR3 extends over 12 amino acids. The CDR3 bases are TGTGCCAGCAGCCACCCGGGGGGCGAGCAGTACTTC. Its protein is CASSHPGGEQYF.

The J gene is TRBJ1-4, the V gene TRBV28, with 8 bases that match TRBD1. CDR3 length equals 16 residues. From germline, CDR1 is MDHEN and CDR2 SYDVKM. The V gene end was trimmed by 2 bases and the J gene end by 4 bases; junction bases not matched to a gene: 6. This CDR3 is CASSLGDRRVNEKLFF. The CDR3, as DNA: TGTGCCAGCAGTTTAGGGGACAGGAGGGTTAATGAAAAACTGTTTTTT.

The CDR3 reads CASSPGQIATNEKLFF. DNA of the CDR3: TGTGCCAGCAGCCCGGGACAGATTGCAACTAATGAAAAACTGTTTTTT. The V gene is TRBV27, the J gene TRBJ1-4; TRBD1 matches at 7 bases. CDR1 is MNHEY, CDR2 SMNVEV, per germline (reference sequence). The CDR3 consists of 16 residues. With V trimmed by 6 bases and J by 0 bases, 7 bases remained unmatched.

V and J are TRBV14 and TRBJ1-2, with 7 nucleotides matching TRBD1. CDR1 and CDR2 (germline): SGHDN, FVKESK. Trimming at V came to 4 bases and at J to 8 bases, leaving 10 bases not matched to a gene. This CDR3 has 14 residues. CDR3 loop: CASSPTGLSYGYTF. CDR3 DNA sequence: TGTGCCAGCAGCCCGACAGGGCTCTCCTACGGCTACACCTTC.